This section outlines one T cell receptor beta chain sequence together with its context. Its antigen is unidentified. Time point meaning: neoterminal ileum biopsy at postoperative endoscopy, about 6 months after surgery. Eligibility required adulthood, ileal or ileocolonic Crohn's disease and indicated ileocolonic resection. This sample was taken from a study of T cell repertoires in ileal Crohn's disease. General observations from the study: Sorted CD8 T cells held more high-frequency clones than CD4. Compared with non-smokers, active smokers at surgery showed more clonal expansions.

The CDR3 runs 15 residues. V dropped 5 bases and J dropped 1 base, with 14 bases sitting between them. CDR1 is SGHNT, CDR2 YENEEA, per germline. Around 0.55 micrograms of biopsy DNA per sample underwent TCRB immunosequencing. Sequencing used immunoSEQ multiplex PCR; TCRdb keeps in-frame clones, though not all of them. The data hold more than 600 clones, with roughly 91% observed a single time. The gene calls are TRBV11-3 and TRBJ1-1; tentative D call: TRBD1 (6 bases). The sequencing input was ileal tissue. The clonotype comes from an adult with Crohn's disease. The CDR3 nucleotides are TGTGCCAGCAGCAAAGCCGGGACACAGAACACTGAAGCTTTCTTT. As protein: CASSKAGTQNTEAFF.